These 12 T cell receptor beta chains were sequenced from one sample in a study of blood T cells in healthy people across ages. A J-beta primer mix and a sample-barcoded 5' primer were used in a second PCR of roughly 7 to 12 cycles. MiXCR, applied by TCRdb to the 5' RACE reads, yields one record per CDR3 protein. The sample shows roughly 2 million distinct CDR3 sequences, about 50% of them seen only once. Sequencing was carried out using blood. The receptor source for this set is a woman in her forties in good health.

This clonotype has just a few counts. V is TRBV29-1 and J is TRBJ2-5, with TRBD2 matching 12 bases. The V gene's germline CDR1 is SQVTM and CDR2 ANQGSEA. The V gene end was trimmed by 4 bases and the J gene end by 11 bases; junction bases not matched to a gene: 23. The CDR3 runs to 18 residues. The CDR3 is CSVGGLAGIPNGYNEQYF. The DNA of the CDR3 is TGCAGCGTTGGTGGACTAGCGGGGATCCCCAATGGATACAATGAGCAGTACTTC.

The CDR3 sequence is CASSQDWASGGWDEQFF. The CDR3 DNA is TGCGCCAGCAGCCAAGATTGGGCTAGCGGGGGGTGGGATGAGCAGTTCTTC. This chain links TRBV4-3 with TRBJ2-1, with 11 nucleotides matching TRBD2. V was clipped by 0 bases and J by 8 bases; unmatched bases: 9. The germline gives CDR1 LGHNA, CDR2 YSLEER. The CDR3 has 17 residues.

The CDR3 here is CASSSRQGAFTEAFF. DNA for the CDR3: TGTGCCAGCAGCTCCCGACAGGGGGCCTTCACTGAAGCTTTCTTT. The V gene is TRBV27, the J gene TRBJ1-1; 10 bases are a match to TRBD1. The V gene end was trimmed by 6 bases and the J gene end by 4 bases; junction bases not matched to a gene: 8. This CDR3 is 15 amino acids long. Germline values: CDR1 MNHEY, CDR2 SMNVEV (reference sequence).

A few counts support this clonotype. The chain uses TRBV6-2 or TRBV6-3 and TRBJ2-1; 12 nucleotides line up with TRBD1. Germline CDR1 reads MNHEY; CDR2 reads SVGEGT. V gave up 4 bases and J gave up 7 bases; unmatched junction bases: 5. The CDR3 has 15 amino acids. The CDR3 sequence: CASSLGQGAWNEQFF. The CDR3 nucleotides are TGTGCCAGCAGTTTGGGACAGGGGGCTTGGAATGAGCAGTTCTTC.

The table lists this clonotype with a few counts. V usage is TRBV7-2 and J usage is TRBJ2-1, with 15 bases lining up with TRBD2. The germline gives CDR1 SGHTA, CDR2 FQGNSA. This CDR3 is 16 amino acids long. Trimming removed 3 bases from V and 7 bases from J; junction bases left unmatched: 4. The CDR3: CASSFGTSGGRNEQFF. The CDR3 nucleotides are TGTGCCAGCAGCTTTGGGACTAGCGGGGGGCGGAATGAGCAGTTCTTC. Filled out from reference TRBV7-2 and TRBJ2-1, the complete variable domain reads GAGVSQSPSNKVTEKGKDVELRCDPISGHTALYWYRQSLGQGLEFLIYFQGNSAPDKSGLPSDRFSAERTGGSVSTLTIQRTQQEDSAVYLCASSFGTSGGRNEQFFGPGTRLTVL.

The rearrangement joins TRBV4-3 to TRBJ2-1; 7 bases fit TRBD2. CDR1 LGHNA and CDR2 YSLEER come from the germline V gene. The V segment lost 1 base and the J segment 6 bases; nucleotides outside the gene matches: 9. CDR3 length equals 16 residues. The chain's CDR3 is CASSQGGGAGINEQFF. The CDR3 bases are TGCGCCAGCAGCCAAGGAGGAGGAGCGGGGATCAATGAGCAGTTCTTC.

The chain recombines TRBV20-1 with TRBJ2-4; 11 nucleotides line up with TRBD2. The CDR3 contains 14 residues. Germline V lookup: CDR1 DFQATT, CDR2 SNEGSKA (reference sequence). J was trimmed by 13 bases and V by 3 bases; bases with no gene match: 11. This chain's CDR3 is CSASLSGGVWEQYF. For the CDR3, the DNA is TGCAGTGCTAGTCTTAGCGGGGGGGTATGGGAGCAGTACTTC.

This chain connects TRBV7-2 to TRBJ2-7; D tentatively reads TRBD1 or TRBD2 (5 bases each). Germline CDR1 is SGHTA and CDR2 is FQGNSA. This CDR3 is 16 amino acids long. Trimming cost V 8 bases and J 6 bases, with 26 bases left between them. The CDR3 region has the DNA TGTGCCAGCCGCTGGGGGAGCGACAGCGTGGAAAGCGAGCAGTACTTC. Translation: CASRWGSDSVESEQYF.

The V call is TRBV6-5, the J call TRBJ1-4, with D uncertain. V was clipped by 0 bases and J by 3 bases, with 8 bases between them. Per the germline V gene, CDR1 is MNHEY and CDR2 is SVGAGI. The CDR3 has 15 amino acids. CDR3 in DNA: TGTGCCAGCAGTTACTCGGCAACCCCTAATGAAAAACTGTTTTTT. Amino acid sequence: CASSYSATPNEKLFF.

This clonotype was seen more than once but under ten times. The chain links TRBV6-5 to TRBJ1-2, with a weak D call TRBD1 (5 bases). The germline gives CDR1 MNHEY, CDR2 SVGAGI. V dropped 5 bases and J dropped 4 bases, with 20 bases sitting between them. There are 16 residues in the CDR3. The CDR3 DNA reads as TGTGCCAGCAGTCCTGTAACCGGGACCCTTTCCTATGGCTACACCTTC. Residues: CASSPVTGTLSYGYTF.

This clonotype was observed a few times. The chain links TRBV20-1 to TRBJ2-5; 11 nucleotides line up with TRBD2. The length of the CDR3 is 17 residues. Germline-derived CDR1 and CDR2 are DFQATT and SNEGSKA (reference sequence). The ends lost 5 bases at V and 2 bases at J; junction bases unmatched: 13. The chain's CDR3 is CSAYTIRLAGKQETQYF. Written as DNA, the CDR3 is TGCAGTGCTTACACCATCCGACTAGCGGGGAAACAAGAGACCCAGTACTTC.

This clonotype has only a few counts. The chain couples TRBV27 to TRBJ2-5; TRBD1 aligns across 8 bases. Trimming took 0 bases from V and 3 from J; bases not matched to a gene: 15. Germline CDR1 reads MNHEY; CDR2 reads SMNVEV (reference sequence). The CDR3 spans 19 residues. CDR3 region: CASSLSPLAGGAGKETQYF. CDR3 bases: TGTGCCAGCAGTTTATCCCCCCTTGCAGGGGGCGCCGGGAAAGAGACCCAGTACTTC.